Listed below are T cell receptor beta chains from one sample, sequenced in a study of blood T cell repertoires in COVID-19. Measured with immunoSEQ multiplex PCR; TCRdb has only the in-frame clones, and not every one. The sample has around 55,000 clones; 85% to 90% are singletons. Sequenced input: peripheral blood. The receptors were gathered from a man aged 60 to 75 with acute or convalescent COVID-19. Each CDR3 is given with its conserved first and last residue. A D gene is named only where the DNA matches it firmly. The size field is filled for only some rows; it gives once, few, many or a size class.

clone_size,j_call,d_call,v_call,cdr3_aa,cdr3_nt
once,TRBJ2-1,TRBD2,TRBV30,CAWSVGLAGGPGDEQFF,TGTGCCTGGAGTGTAGGACTAGCGGGAGGGCCAGGGGATGAGCAGTTCTTC
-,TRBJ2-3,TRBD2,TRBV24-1,CATGTSGRAGADTQYF,TGTGCCACCGGGACTAGCGGGAGGGCCGGAGCAGATACGCAGTATTTT
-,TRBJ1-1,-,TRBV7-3,CASSLTGGGSTEAFF,TGTGCCAGCAGCCTCACGGGCGGAGGGAGCACTGAAGCTTTCTTT
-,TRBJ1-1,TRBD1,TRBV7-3,CASSPTGGWSTEAFF,TGTGCCAGCAGCCCGACAGGGGGCTGGAGCACTGAAGCTTTCTTT
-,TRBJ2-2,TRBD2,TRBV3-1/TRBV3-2,CASSTRSLKEGGRATGELFF,TGTGCCAGCAGCACAAGATCCCTTAAAGAAGGCGGGAGGGCCACCGGGGAGCTGTTTTTT
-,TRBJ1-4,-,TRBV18,CASSPEGEKLFF,TGTGCCAGCTCACCGGAGGGTGAAAAACTGTTTTTT
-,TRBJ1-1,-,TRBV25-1,CASSEYNPVRAMNTEAFF,TGTGCCAGCAGTGAATATAATCCGGTCAGGGCCATGAACACTGAAGCTTTCTTT
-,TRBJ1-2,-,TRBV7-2,CASSLGVTSYGYTF,TGTGCCAGCAGCTTAGGAGTGACTAGCTATGGCTACACCTTC
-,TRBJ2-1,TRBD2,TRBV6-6,CASSYPGLAAGSEQFF,TGTGCCAGCAGTTACCCCGGACTAGCGGCGGGTAGTGAGCAGTTCTTC
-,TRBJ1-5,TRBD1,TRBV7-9,CASSLGTGYQPQHF,TGTGCCAGCAGCCTCGGGACAGGCTATCAGCCCCAGCATTTT
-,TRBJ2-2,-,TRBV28,CARTLGGGYTGELFF,TGTGCCCGCACCCTAGGGGGGGGGTACACCGGGGAGCTGTTTTTT
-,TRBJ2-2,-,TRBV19,CASSLDSYTGELFF,TGTGCCAGTAGTCTAGACAGTTACACCGGGGAGCTGTTTTTT
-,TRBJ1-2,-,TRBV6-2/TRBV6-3,CASSEVGGYGYTF,TGTGCCAGCAGTGAGGTGGGGGGCTATGGCTACACCTTC
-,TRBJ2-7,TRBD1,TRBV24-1,CATSDSWDRVSSYEQYF,TGTGCCACCAGTGATTCTTGGGACAGGGTTAGCTCCTACGAGCAGTACTTC
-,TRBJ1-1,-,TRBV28,CASSLLRRAEAFF,TGTGCCAGCAGTCTCCTCAGGCGAGCTGAAGCTTTCTTT
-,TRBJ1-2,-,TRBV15,CATSSFPQGKRGGYTF,TGTGCCACCAGCAGTTTTCCTCAGGGAAAGCGAGGCGGCTACACCTTC
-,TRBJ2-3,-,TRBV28,CASSSLSKTDTQYF,TGTGCCAGCAGTTCACTATCTAAGACAGATACGCAGTATTTT
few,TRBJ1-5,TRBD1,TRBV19,CASSVTGGNQPQHF,TGTGCCAGTAGTGTGACAGGGGGCAATCAGCCCCAGCATTTT
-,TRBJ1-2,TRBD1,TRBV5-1,CASTPGQTYGYTF,TGCGCCAGCACGCCGGGACAGACCTATGGCTACACCTTC
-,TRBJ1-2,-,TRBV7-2,CASSPRGGAYTF,TGTGCCAGCAGCCCCCGAGGGGGGGCTTACACCTTC
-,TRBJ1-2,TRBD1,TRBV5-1,CASSLGTDYGYTF,TGCGCCAGCAGCCTAGGGACAGACTATGGCTACACCTTC
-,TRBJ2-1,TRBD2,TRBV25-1,CASSEESGRASFRNEQFF,TGTGCCAGCAGTGAAGAAAGCGGGAGGGCGAGTTTCCGCAATGAGCAGTTCTTC
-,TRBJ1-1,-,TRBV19,CASSIGGNTEAFF,TGTGCCAGTAGTATAGGCGGGAACACTGAAGCTTTCTTT
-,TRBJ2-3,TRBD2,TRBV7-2,CASSSGLAGTPSTDTQYF,TGTGCCAGCAGCTCCGGACTAGCGGGGACTCCTAGCACAGATACGCAGTATTTT
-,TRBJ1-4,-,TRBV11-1,CASSSRSGKVELFF,TGTGCCAGCAGCTCCCGGTCGGGGAAAGTGGAACTGTTTTTT
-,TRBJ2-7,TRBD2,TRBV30,CAWRTSGLTYEQYF,TGTGCCTGGAGGACTAGCGGGTTGACCTACGAGCAGTACTTC
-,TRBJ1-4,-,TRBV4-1,CASSQDPGGGHEKLFF,TGCGCCAGCAGCCAGGACCCGGGGGGAGGCCATGAAAAACTGTTTTTT
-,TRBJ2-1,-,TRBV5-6,CASSLHIGQWGNEQFF,TGTGCCAGCAGCCTCCACATAGGACAGTGGGGGAATGAGCAGTTCTTC
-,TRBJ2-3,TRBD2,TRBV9,CASSVGLAAVTDTQYF,TGTGCCAGCAGCGTAGGCCTAGCGGCGGTCACAGATACGCAGTATTTT
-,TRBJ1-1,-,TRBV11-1,CASSVKAGLTEAFF,TGTGCCAGCAGCGTCAAAGCGGGGTTGACTGAAGCTTTCTTT
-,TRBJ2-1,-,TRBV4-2,CASSPSGALQFF,TGTGCCAGCAGCCCATCGGGAGCTTTACAGTTCTTC